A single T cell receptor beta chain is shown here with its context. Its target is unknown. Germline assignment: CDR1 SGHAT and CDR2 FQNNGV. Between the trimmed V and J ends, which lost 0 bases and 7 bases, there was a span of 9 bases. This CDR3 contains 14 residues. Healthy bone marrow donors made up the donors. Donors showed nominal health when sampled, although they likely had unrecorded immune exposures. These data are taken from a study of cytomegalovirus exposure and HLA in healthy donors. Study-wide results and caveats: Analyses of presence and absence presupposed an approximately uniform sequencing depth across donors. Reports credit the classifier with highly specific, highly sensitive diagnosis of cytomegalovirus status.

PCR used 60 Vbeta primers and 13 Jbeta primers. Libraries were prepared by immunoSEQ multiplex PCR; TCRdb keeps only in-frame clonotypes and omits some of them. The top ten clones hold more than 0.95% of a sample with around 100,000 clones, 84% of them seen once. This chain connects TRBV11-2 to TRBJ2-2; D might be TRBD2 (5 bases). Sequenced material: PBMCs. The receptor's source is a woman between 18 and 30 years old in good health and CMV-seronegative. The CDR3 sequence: CASSLDRRGGELFF. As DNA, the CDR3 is TGTGCCAGCAGCTTAGATCGCCGGGGCGGGGAGCTGTTTTTT.